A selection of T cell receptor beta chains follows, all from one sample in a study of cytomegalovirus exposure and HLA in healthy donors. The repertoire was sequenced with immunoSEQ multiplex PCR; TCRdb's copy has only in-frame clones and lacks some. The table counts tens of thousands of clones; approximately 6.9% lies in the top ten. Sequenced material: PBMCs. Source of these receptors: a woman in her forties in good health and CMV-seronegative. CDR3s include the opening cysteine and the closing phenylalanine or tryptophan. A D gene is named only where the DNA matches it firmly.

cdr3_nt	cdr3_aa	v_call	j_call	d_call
TGTGCCAGCAGTTTAGGGGGGGGCCGGGGCAATCAGCCCCAGCATTTT	CASSLGGGRGNQPQHF	TRBV28	TRBJ1-5	.
TGTGCCAGCAGTGAGTACAAATCCACAGATACGCAGTATTTT	CASSEYKSTDTQYF	TRBV6-1	TRBJ2-3	.
TGTGCCAGCAGCTCGACTAGCACGAGGGGGACCCAGTACTTC	CASSSTSTRGTQYF	TRBV7-6	TRBJ2-5	TRBD2
TGTGCCAGCTCCAGGGCGGTCGACACTGAAGCTTTCTTT	CASSRAVDTEAFF	TRBV11-1	TRBJ1-1	.
TGTGCCAGCAGCTTCCTAGCGGGGGCCATTGGCGACGAGCAGTACTTC	CASSFLAGAIGDEQYF	TRBV5-6	TRBJ2-7	TRBD2
TGTGCCACCTCGAAGGGGGGGACCTACGAGCAGTACTTC	CATSKGGTYEQYF	TRBV6-5	TRBJ2-7	.
TGTGCCAGCAGTTTAAGGAGTACAGGGGGCCCAGACTACGAGCAGTACTTC	CASSLRSTGGPDYEQYF	TRBV27	TRBJ2-7	TRBD1
TGTGCCAGCAGCGCCGGGACATCTCCTTTGGCGCCCCAGCATTTT	CASSAGTSPLAPQHF	TRBV28	TRBJ1-5	.
TGTGCCAGCCTATCCGGACAGGGGGATGGCTACACCTTC	CASLSGQGDGYTF	TRBV28	TRBJ1-2	TRBD1
TGTGCCAGCAGCGTAGCTCAAGTGAACTACCTTCAGCAGCTTACCCCTTTAATCGAGCAGTACTTC	CASSVAQVNYLQQLTPLIEQYF	TRBV9	TRBJ2-7	.
TGTGCCAGTAGACAGGGGGCGCACACTGAAGCTTTCTTT	CASRQGAHTEAFF	TRBV19	TRBJ1-1	TRBD1
TGTGCCCTCTCCATTGGGGGGGGACATAAGACCCAGTACTTC	CALSIGGGHKTQYF	TRBV7-9	TRBJ2-5	.
TGTGCCAGCAGTCCTAGCGGGAGCTCCTACGAGCAGTACTTC	CASSPSGSSYEQYF	TRBV5-5	TRBJ2-7	TRBD2
TGTGCCAGCAGCTTAGGCCACAGAGATGAGCAGTTCTTC	CASSLGHRDEQFF	TRBV13	TRBJ2-1	.
TGTGCCAGCACTCACCAGGGACAGGGGACCGGGGAGCTGTTTTTT	CASTHQGQGTGELFF	TRBV7-2	TRBJ2-2	TRBD1
TGTGCCAGGGAGCCCCGGGGTAGGGTGAGGTGGAGTTCACCCCTCCACTTT	CAREPRGRVRWSSPLHF	TRBV14	TRBJ1-6	.
TGCGCCAGCAGCCAAGATTGGAGGGAGACCCAGTACTTC	CASSQDWRETQYF	TRBV4-1	TRBJ2-5	.
TGTGCCAGCAATAATAATTCACCCCTCCACTTT	CASNNNSPLHF	TRBV6-1	TRBJ1-6	.
TGCGCCAGCAGCTTTATGGGACAGCAAGAGACCCAGTACTTC	CASSFMGQQETQYF	TRBV5-1	TRBJ2-5	TRBD1
TGTGCCAGCTTGGGGGGGGGAGACACTGAAGCTTTCTTT	CASLGGGDTEAFF	TRBV6-5	TRBJ1-1	.
TGTGCCACACGGACGGACAGGGTCAAATCTGAAGCTTTCTTT	CATRTDRVKSEAFF	TRBV19	TRBJ1-1	TRBD1
TGTGCCAGCAGCACTCGGACAGGGGGGCTTTCGTTT	CASSTRTGGLSF	TRBV7-2	TRBJ1-4	TRBD1
TGTGCCAGCAGCGAAACTCAGGGAAGCTCCTACAATGAGCAGTTCTTC	CASSETQGSSYNEQFF	TRBV6-1	TRBJ2-1	.
TGTGCCAGCAGCGGGGGACTAGCCTGGGAGACCCAGTACTTC	CASSGGLAWETQYF	TRBV9	TRBJ2-5	TRBD2
TGCGCCAGCAGCCAAGAAGTGGGAGGAGAGACCCAGTACTTC	CASSQEVGGETQYF	TRBV4-3	TRBJ2-5	.
TGTGCCAGCTCACCAGACAGGTCTGGGGCCAACGTCCTGACTTTC	CASSPDRSGANVLTF	TRBV18	TRBJ2-6	.
TGTGCCAGTAGTATTCGGGCAGGGGGGAATCAGCCCCAGCATTTT	CASSIRAGGNQPQHF	TRBV19	TRBJ1-5	TRBD1
TGCGCCAGCTCGGTCCGGGGTGACTATGGCTACACCTTC	CASSVRGDYGYTF	TRBV5-1	TRBJ1-2	.
TGTGCCAGCACCGGCGGGGACAGGCCAGATACGGGGTATTTT	CASTGGDRPDTGYF	TRBV28	TRBJ2-3	TRBD1
TGTGCCAGCAGTGTAGACATGAACACTGAAGCTTTCTTT	CASSVDMNTEAFF	TRBV6-1	TRBJ1-1	.
TGTGCCAGTAGTATGATTGACTTTAATGAAAAACTGTTTTTT	CASSMIDFNEKLFF	TRBV19	TRBJ1-4	.
TGTGCCAGCGCACCTGTTAGGACAGGGGGCAAGTACGAGCAGTACTTC	CASAPVRTGGKYEQYF	TRBV18	TRBJ2-7	TRBD1
TGTGCTGGGGACAACTCTGGGGCCAACGTCCTGACTTTC	CAGDNSGANVLTF	TRBV30	TRBJ2-6	.
TGTGCCAGCAGCTTCTACAGGGATTTTTATGGAAACACCATATATTTT	CASSFYRDFYGNTIYF	TRBV7-2	TRBJ1-3	.
TGTGCCAGCAGTTTGAGGGAGTCTTACAATGAGCAGTTCTTC	CASSLRESYNEQFF	TRBV6-5	TRBJ2-1	.
TGTGCCAGCAGCCTCGGGGGACAGAATGAGCAGTTCTTC	CASSLGGQNEQFF	TRBV4-2	TRBJ2-1	.
TGTGCCAGCAGCTACGGGGAGATGGTAACCGGGGAGCTGTTTTTT	CASSYGEMVTGELFF	TRBV11-2	TRBJ2-2	.
TGTGCCAGCTCCCCGGACAGGGTGAATCAGCCCCAGCATTTT	CASSPDRVNQPQHF	TRBV18	TRBJ1-5	TRBD1
TGCGCCAGCAGTCAAGGGGCCTCACCCCTCCACTTT	CASSQGASPLHF	TRBV4-3	TRBJ1-6	.
TGTGCCAGCAGTTTCCGAGACAGACCAAGAAACACCATATATTTT	CASSFRDRPRNTIYF	TRBV28	TRBJ1-3	.
TGTGCCAGCAGCCGGGACAGGGGGGGATCCTACGAGCAGTACTTC	CASSRDRGGSYEQYF	TRBV7-2	TRBJ2-7	TRBD1
TGTGCCAGTAGTATAGGTGGTAGCGGGGGACAAGAGACCCAGTACTTC	CASSIGGSGGQETQYF	TRBV19	TRBJ2-5	TRBD2
TGTGCCAGCGGGAGGGACCGTCCGTATAATTCACCCCTCCACTTT	CASGRDRPYNSPLHF	TRBV6-5	TRBJ1-6	.
TGTGCCAGCAGCTTCCGGGACAGGTCCGTGGGTGGCTACACCTTC	CASSFRDRSVGGYTF	TRBV5-5	TRBJ1-2	TRBD1
TGTGCCTGGAGTGGACTAGCGGGGAGAACAGATACGCAGTATTTT	CAWSGLAGRTDTQYF	TRBV30	TRBJ2-3	TRBD2